This TCR beta chain comes out of a study of cytomegalovirus exposure and HLA in healthy donors. The PCR employed 60 Vbeta primers together with 13 Jbeta primers. Generated by immunoSEQ multiplex PCR, the TCRdb table keeps only in-frame clones and is missing some. Of about 130,000 clones in the sample, roughly 68% were seen once. Turning to this clone: A read error may produce the germline difference seen at one junction end.

Germline V CDR1 and CDR2: SEHNR, FQNEAQ (reference sequence). This CDR3 is 16 amino acids long. Sequencing was performed on PBMCs. The clonotype comes from a woman between 50 and 59 years old in good health and CMV-seropositive. This chain uses TRBV7-9 with TRBJ1-4, with D possibly matching TRBD1 (6 bases). CDR3 region: CSSSLFVAGVGEKLFF. The CDR3 DNA is TGTTCCAGCAGCTTATTCGTCGCAGGGGTTGGTGAAAAACTGTTTTTT.